This TCR beta chain is drawn from a study of human T cells and chemical hapten exposure. One entry per CDR3 protein results from TCRdb running MiXCR on the RACE reads. The data contain a few hundred thousand distinct CDR3 sequences, about 6% of them seen just once; the ten biggest clones take up about 5.6%. This clonotype occurred a few times. Time point specified: patch test 2, 6 weeks after DPC sensitization. Treatment given: therapeutic diphenylcyclopropenone sensitization with weekly scalp DPC. Total RNA was extracted from unfractionated whole blood. The CDR3 is 11 residues long. V was pared by 5 bases and J by 12 bases, with 11 bases between. CDR1 and CDR2 from the germline V gene are SEHNR and FQNEAQ (reference sequence).

The starting material was whole blood, obtained in connection with sensitization to the hapten diphenylcyclopropenone (DPC). The TCR sequence derives from a woman aged 18-30 years with alopecia areata. Some clones in this sample may be carry-over from other donors' samples. The rearrangement links TRBV7-9 to TRBJ2-1, with D possibly matching TRBD1 (6 bases). The CDR3 DNA reads as TGTGCCAGCAGCCCAGGGGAATCGCAGTTCTTC. Its translation: CASSPGESQFF.